This T cell receptor (beta chain) was recovered during a study of T cell responses to AZD1222 COVID-19 vaccine. Study in general: Researchers grouped second doses given at about 4 or about 12 weeks into one pool. Study findings and constraints: In the spike-specific TCR repertoire, nearly half reportedly target unmutated variant regions. Regions 160-218 and 743-854 held dominance among vaccine-associated CD4 TCRs, which spanned spike.

The protocol was immunoSEQ multiplex PCR, while the TCRdb copy is restricted to in-frame clones and leaves out a portion. This sample carries 100,000 to 150,000 clones, 87% of them seen once, and the ten largest clones take 8.5% to 12%. Germline-derived CDR1 and CDR2 are KGHSH and LQKENI. Trimming took off 5 bases at V and 0 bases at J, with 9 bases between the two ends. CDR3 length equals 14 residues. Of note for this clone: Its antigen is not known.

The chain uses TRBV18 and TRBJ2-3; a weak D match, TRBD2 (6 bases). The TCR comes from an adult in good health. The sequenced sample was peripheral blood, obtained on day 0 of AZD1222 vaccination. CDR3 DNA: TGTGCCAGCTCAGTGGAGGGAAGCACAGATACGCAGTATTTT. It specifies CASSVEGSTDTQYF.